Shown below are 14 T cell receptor beta chains from a single sample sequenced in a study of blood T cell repertoires in COVID-19. Here immunoSEQ multiplex PCR was the method, and the copy in TCRdb shows in-frame clones only, minus some. Among 200,000 to 250,000 clones, roughly 85% were seen once, and the ten largest hold roughly 2.2%. Sequenced: peripheral blood. The receptor set was obtained from a woman aged 70 to 79 with COVID-19, enrolled during active disease.

J is TRBJ1-2 and V is TRBV7-2, with unresolved D. CDR3 length: 12 residues. Germline V gene sequence: CDR1 SGHTA, CDR2 FQGNSA. Trimming pared 4 bases from V and 8 bases from J, leaving 11 bases between. The CDR3, as DNA: TGTGCCAGCAGCTCCTCGGGGTACGGCTACACCTTC. Its translation is CASSSSGYGYTF.

This rearrangement joins TRBV6-5 to TRBJ1-5; D perhaps matches TRBD1 (6 bases). The CDR3 is made up of 12 amino acids. Trimming removed 10 bases from V and 3 bases from J, with 10 bases in between. CDR1 MNHEY and CDR2 SVGAGI come from the germline V gene. The CDR3 DNA follows: TGTGCCATCGGACAGATCAATCAGCCCCAGCATTTT. Amino acids: CAIGQINQPQHF.

This CDR3 is CASSFGGPHSNQPQHF. CDR3 nucleotides: TGTGCCAGCAGCTTTGGTGGCCCCCATAGCAATCAGCCCCAGCATTTT. The rearrangement links TRBV12-1 to TRBJ1-5; the tabulated D call, TRBD1, remains unverified against the DNA. TRBV12-1 is reported as a pseudogene. The CDR3 has 16 residues.

The chain has TRBV4-2 and TRBJ2-2; the match to TRBD2 covers 9 bases. The CDR3 runs 16 residues. Germline CDR1 LGHNA, CDR2 YNFKEQ. Trimming removed 2 bases from V and 3 bases from J; junction bases left unmatched: 4. CDR3 nucleotides: TGTGCCAGCAGCCAATTGGCGGGGGGGGACACCGGGGAGCTGTTTTTT. It codes for CASSQLAGGDTGELFF.

The chain is built from TRBV4-3 and TRBJ2-1, with 12 bases fitting TRBD1. Trimming took 0 bases from V and 9 from J; bases not matched to a gene: 3. The germline V gene has CDR1 LGHNA and CDR2 YSLEER. The CDR3 is made up of 15 amino acids. CDR3 protein: CASSQEGTGGGEQFF. CDR3 sequence (DNA): TGCGCCAGCAGCCAAGAGGGGACAGGGGGCGGTGAGCAGTTCTTC.

This rearrangement joins TRBV18 to TRBJ1-2, with D unclear. V gave up 1 base and J gave up 5 bases, with 17 bases separating them. Per the germline V gene, CDR1 is KGHSH and CDR2 is LQKENI. There are 16 residues in the CDR3. The CDR3 DNA reads TGTGCCAGCTCACCACGAGTGGAGGCAGTCGGTTATGGCTACACCTTC. This codes for CASSPRVEAVGYGYTF. The whole variable domain, remainder taken from reference TRBV18 and TRBJ1-2, is NAGVMQNPRHLVRRRGQEARLRCSPMKGHSHVYWYRQLPEEGLKFMVYLQKENIIDESGMPKERFSAEFPKEGPSILRIQQVVRGDSAAYFCASSPRVEAVGYGYTFGSGTRLTVV.

V usage is TRBV11-3 and J usage is TRBJ2-7, with D tentatively TRBD2 (5 bases). Germline CDR1 reads SGHNT; CDR2 reads YENEEA. V lost 5 bases to trimming and J lost 4 bases, with 15 bases between them. The CDR3 extends over 14 amino acids. The chain's CDR3 is CASSPRTGSYEQYF. The CDR3 DNA reads as TGTGCCAGCAGCCCCAGGACTGGTAGTTACGAGCAGTACTTC.

The sample holds a few counts of this clone. This chain links TRBV5-1 with TRBJ2-7, with 8 bases aligning to TRBD2. This CDR3 contains 15 residues. V gave up 1 base and J gave up 5 bases; unmatched junction bases: 8. CDR1 and CDR2 from the germline V gene are SGHRS and YFSETQ. The CDR3 bases are TGCGCCAGCAGCTTGAAGCGGGAGATTGGGCACGAGCAGTACTTC. It yields the protein CASSLKREIGHEQYF. Complete variable domain (other parts from reference TRBV5-1 and TRBJ2-7): KAGVTQTPRYLIKTRGQQVTLSCSPISGHRSVSWYQQTPGQGLQFLFEYFSETQRNKGNFPGRFSGRQFSNSRSEMNVSTLELGDSALYLCASSLKREIGHEQYFGPGTRLTVT.

The table lists this clone with a count of one. The chain uses TRBV10-3 and TRBJ2-7, with 16 bases matching TRBD2. The CDR3 sequence is 19 residues long. Per germline, CDR1 ENHRY and CDR2 SYGVKD. With V trimmed by 6 bases and J by 2 bases, 13 bases remained unmatched. The CDR3 loop reads CAISVSGTSGRATTYEQYF. CDR3 bases: TGTGCCATCAGCGTTTCCGGGACTAGCGGGAGGGCCACTACCTACGAGCAGTACTTC.

This clone was detected a few times. J is TRBJ2-7 and V is TRBV6-2 or TRBV6-3; perhaps TRBD1 as D (6 bases). Per germline, CDR1 MNHEY and CDR2 SVGEGT. V shed 5 bases and J shed 2 bases, with 7 bases lying between them. CDR3 size: 12 residues. CDR3 loop: CASSTGTYEQYF. The CDR3 region has the DNA TGTGCCAGCAGTACAGGGACCTACGAGCAGTACTTC.

The CDR3 region is CASSGDRGHISYTF. The CDR3 nucleotides are TGTGCCAGCAGCGGGGACAGGGGGCATATTTCGTACACCTTC. The chain employs TRBV7-2 and TRBJ1-2; 12 positions match TRBD1. Germline CDR1 reads SGHTA; CDR2 reads FQGNSA. V lost 5 bases to trimming and J lost 11 bases; unmatched junction nucleotides: 9. The CDR3 is 14 amino acids.

The chain combines TRBV7-3 with TRBJ2-2; D is undetermined. Trimming removed 0 bases from V and 1 base from J, with 6 bases in between. CDR1 is SGHTA and CDR2 is FQGTGA in the germline V gene. The CDR3 runs to 15 residues. The CDR3 spells CASSLTGGNTGELFF. The CDR3 nucleotides read TGTGCCAGCAGCTTAACAGGCGGGAACACCGGGGAGCTGTTTTTT.

This clone was seen a handful of times. The gene calls are TRBV10-3 and TRBJ2-7; 8 bases are shared with TRBD1. The CDR3 extends over 16 amino acids. CDR1 is ENHRY, CDR2 SYGVKD, per germline. V was clipped by 0 bases and J by 4 bases; unmatched bases: 8. This CDR3 reads CAISESAGGGGYEQYF. CDR3 coding DNA: TGTGCCATCAGTGAGTCGGCAGGGGGCGGAGGGTACGAGCAGTACTTC.

The chain joins TRBV27 to TRBJ1-5, with a possible D match to TRBD1 (5 bases). The CDR3 covers 14 residues. Germline values: CDR1 MNHEY, CDR2 SMNVEV (reference sequence). V lost 5 bases and J lost 1, with 9 bases in between. The CDR3 region is CASSVQESNQPQHF. CDR3 in DNA: TGTGCCAGCAGTGTACAGGAGAGCAATCAGCCCCAGCATTTT.